Reported below is one TCR beta chain. No antigen is known for it. Base qualities were left out, and no much larger clone turns up one base away. The entry originates in a study of post-analysis software for immune sequencing data (dated by TCRdb to about 2015). Background on the whole study: The recorded disease courses included relapsing-remitting, secondary progressive and progressive-relapsing multiple sclerosis, and some patients had no subtype annotation. The patient repertoires were set against roughly eleven previously published healthy control repertoires from donors whose ages ranged from roughly 6 to 26 years. A subset of samples was prepared in parallel using single-end sample barcoding, then pooled and co-amplified after Illumina adapter ligation. Findings and caveats that apply to the study as a whole: Four to six TRBV segments, including TRBV5-6, TRBV5-1 and TRBV20-1, were significantly more frequent in patients than controls. When samples were clustered directly using the F measure, samples prepared in the same batch co-clustered strongly, which prompted a batch-effect correction. The multiple sclerosis patient group was slightly younger than the control group. Normalized Chao1 diversity was significantly lower in multiple sclerosis patients than controls, suggesting substantial peripheral T-cell clonal expansion.

The library was prepared using PCR. Sequenced using an Illumina HiSeq 2500. To reduce PCR and sequencing biases, unique molecular identifiers were built into the TCR beta cDNA libraries. Every 1 to 10 million input T cells yielded approximately 500,000 cDNA molecules, meaning each molecule approximated one T cell. The patient libraries were prepared and sequenced with the same protocol used for the earlier healthy control dataset. Samples belonging to the same batch were prepared together, multiplexed and sequenced on a shared HiSeq lane. Turning to the authors' computational methods: Raw barcoded reads were processed with MIGEC, and single-read molecular identifier groups were discarded before consensus assembly and CDR3 extraction. VDJtools was used for post-analysis of the clonotype tables, and diversity was normalized by down-sampling every dataset to the size of the smallest sample. Repertoire overlap clustering matched CDR3 amino acid but not nucleotide sequences to correct batch-related cross-sample contamination. TCRdb handled the public reads itself, with Q25 trimming in fastp and clone calling in MiXCR, and kept productive beta chains. Here each entry gathers all rows of one CDR3 protein and keeps the most common genes and DNA. TCRdb assigned the V and J calls; the authors' analysis was not used. This sample has roughly 870,000 distinct CDR3 sequences in its table, and about 50% of those were observed once. The ten most abundant clones make up about 4.8% of the sample.

TCR beta repertoires were profiled from peripheral blood of more than ten young patients with multiple sclerosis to demonstrate the VDJtools post-analysis software. The patients with multiple sclerosis were children and adolescents between 6 and 15 years of age. V lost 6 bases and J lost 7 bases, and the count of bases not matched to a germline gene is 7. The CDR3, from cysteine to phenylalanine, totals 15 residues. The CDR3 DNA has 45 bases and is translated from base 1. CDR1 and CDR2, per the germline V gene, are SGHRS and YFSETQ. Here the chain combines TRBV5-1 and TRBJ2-1, with 13 bases matching TRBD2. This clonotype originated in a girl aged 5-17 years with multiple sclerosis. Sequencing was done on a sample of blood. The CDR3 corresponds to CASTTGTSGMNEQFF. The bases read TGCGCCAGCACAACGGGGACTAGCGGGATGAATGAGCAGTTCTTC.